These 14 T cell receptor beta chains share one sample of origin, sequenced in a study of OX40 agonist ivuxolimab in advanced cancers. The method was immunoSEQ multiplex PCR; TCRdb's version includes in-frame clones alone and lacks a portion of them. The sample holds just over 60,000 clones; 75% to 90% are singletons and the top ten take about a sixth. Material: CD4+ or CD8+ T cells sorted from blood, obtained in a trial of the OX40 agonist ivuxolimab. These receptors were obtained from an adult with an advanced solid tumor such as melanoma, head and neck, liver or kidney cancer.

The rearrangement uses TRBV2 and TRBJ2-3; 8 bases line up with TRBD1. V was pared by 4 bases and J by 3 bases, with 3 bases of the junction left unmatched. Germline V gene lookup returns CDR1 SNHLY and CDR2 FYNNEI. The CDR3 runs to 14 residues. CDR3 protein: CASSVDRATDTQYF. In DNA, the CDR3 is TGTGCCAGCAGTGTGGACAGGGCGACAGATACGCAGTATTTT.

The CDR3 is CASSIVTPRGSYEQYF. In DNA, the CDR3 is TGTGCCAGTAGTATAGTCACACCCAGGGGCTCCTACGAGCAGTACTTC. The V and J genes are TRBV19 and TRBJ2-7; tentative D call: TRBD1 (6 bases). In germline, CDR1 is LNHDA, CDR2 SQIVND (reference sequence). V was cut by 1 base and J by 0 bases, with 13 bases left in between. The CDR3 sequence is 16 residues long.

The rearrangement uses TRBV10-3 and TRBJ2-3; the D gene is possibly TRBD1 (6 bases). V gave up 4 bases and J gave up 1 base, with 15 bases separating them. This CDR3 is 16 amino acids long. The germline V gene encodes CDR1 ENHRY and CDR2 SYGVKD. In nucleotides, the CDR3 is TGTGCCATCAGTGGAAAAACAGGGATGGGCACAGATACGCAGTATTTT. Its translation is CAISGKTGMGTDTQYF.

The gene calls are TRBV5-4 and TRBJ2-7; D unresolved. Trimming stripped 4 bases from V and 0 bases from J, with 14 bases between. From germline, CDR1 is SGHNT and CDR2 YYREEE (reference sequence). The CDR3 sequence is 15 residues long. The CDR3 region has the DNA TGTGCCAGCAGCAGCAGGCAGGTAAACTCCTACGAGCAGTACTTC. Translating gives CASSSRQVNSYEQYF.

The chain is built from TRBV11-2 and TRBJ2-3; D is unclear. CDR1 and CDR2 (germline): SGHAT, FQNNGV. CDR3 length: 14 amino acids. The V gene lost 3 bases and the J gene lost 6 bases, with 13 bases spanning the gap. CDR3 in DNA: TGTGCCAGCAGCTTCGAGTGGATAGGGGATACGCAGTATTTT. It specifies CASSFEWIGDTQYF.

Written as DNA, the CDR3 is TGTGCCAGCAGCTTAGGTGGTACAGAAGGTAGCTATGGCTACACCTTC. Its protein is CASSLGGTEGSYGYTF. The chain combines TRBV11-1 with TRBJ1-2; D call uncertain. Between the trimmed V and J ends, which lost 1 base and 4 bases, there was a span of 16 bases. Germline CDR1 SGHAT, CDR2 FQDESV (reference sequence). The CDR3 extends over 16 amino acids.

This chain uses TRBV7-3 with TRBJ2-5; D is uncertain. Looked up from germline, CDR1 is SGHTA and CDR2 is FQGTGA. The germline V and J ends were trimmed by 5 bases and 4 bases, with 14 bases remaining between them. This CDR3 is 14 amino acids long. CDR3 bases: TGTGCCAGCAGCCCCCGACCGATAGGAGAGACCCAGTACTTC. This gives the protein CASSPRPIGETQYF.

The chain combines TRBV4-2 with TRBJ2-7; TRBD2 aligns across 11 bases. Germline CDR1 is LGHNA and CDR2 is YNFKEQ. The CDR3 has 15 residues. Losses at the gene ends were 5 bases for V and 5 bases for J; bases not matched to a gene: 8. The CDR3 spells CASSVGTSGPNEQYF. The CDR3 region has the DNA TGTGCCAGCAGCGTCGGGACTAGCGGACCAAACGAGCAGTACTTC.

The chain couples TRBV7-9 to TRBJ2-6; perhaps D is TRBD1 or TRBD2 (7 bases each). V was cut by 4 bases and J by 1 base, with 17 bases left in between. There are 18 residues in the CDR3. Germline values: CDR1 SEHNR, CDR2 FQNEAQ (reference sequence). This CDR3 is CASSSWGGGESGANVLTF. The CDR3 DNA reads TGTGCCAGCAGCTCATGGGGAGGGGGCGAGTCTGGGGCCAACGTCCTGACTTTC.

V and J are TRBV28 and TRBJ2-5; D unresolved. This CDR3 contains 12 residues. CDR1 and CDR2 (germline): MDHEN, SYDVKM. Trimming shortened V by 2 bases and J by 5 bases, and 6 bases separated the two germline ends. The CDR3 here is CASSLGSETQYF. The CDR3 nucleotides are TGTGCCAGCAGTTTAGGGTCGGAGACCCAGTACTTC.

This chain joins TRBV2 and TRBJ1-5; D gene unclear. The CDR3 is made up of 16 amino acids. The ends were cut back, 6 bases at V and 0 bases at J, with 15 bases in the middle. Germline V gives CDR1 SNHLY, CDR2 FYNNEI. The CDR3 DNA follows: TGTGCCAGCAGCGTAAGGGAATTATATAGCAATCAGCCCCAGCATTTT. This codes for CASSVRELYSNQPQHF.

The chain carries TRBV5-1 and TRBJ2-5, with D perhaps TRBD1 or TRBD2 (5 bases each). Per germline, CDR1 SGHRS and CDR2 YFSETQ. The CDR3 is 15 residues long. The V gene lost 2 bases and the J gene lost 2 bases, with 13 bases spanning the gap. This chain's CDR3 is CASSLTPGPQETQYF. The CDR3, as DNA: TGCGCCAGCAGCTTAACTCCGGGACCTCAAGAGACCCAGTACTTC.

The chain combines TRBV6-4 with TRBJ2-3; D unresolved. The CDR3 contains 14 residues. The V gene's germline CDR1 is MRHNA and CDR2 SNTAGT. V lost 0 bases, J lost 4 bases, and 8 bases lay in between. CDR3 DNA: TGTGCCAGCAGTGACTCGGCTCGCGCAGATACGCAGTATTTT. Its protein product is CASSDSARADTQYF.

CDR3 DNA: TGCAGCGTCTACCCCCCGGGACAGCCTAATAACTATGGCTACACCTTC. The encoded protein is CSVYPPGQPNNYGYTF. The chain links TRBV29-1 to TRBJ1-2; 7 bases align to TRBD1. Germline assignment: CDR1 SQVTM and CDR2 ANQGSEA. V was clipped by 6 bases and J by 1 base; unmatched bases: 14. The CDR3 totals 16 residues.